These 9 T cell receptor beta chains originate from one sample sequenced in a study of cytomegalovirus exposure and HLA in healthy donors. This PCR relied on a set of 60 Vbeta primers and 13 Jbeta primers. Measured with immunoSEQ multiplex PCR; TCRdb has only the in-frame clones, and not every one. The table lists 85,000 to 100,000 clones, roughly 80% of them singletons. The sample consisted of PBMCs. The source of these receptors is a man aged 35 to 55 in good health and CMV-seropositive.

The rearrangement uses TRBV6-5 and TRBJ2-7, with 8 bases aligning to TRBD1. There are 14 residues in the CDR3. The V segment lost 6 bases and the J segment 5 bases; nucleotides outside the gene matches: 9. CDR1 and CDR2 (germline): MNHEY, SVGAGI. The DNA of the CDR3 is TGTGCCAGCAGACCCGGACAGGGACATGACGAGCAGTACTTC. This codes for CASRPGQGHDEQYF.

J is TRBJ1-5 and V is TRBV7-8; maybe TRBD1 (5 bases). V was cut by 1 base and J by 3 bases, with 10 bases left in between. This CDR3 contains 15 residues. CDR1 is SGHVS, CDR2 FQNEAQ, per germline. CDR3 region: CASSLVGHVNQPQHF. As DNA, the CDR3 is TGTGCCAGCAGCTTAGTTGGACACGTCAATCAGCCCCAGCATTTT.

CDR3 in DNA: TGTGCCAGCAGTTACGGGACAGGGGTCTTGAATGAAAAACTGTTTTTT. Translation: CASSYGTGVLNEKLFF. The genes are TRBV6-6 and TRBJ1-4, with 10 nucleotides matching TRBD1. The junction had 5 bases not matched to a gene; V was cut back by 2 bases and J by 5 bases. Germline V gives CDR1 MNHNY, CDR2 SVGAGI (reference sequence). The CDR3 sequence is 16 residues long.

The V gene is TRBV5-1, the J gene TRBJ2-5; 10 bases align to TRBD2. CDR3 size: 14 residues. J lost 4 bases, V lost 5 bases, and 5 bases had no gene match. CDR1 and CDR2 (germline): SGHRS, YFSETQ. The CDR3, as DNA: TGCGCCAGCAGTTCACTAGCGGGATCAGAGACCCAGTACTTC. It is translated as CASSSLAGSETQYF.

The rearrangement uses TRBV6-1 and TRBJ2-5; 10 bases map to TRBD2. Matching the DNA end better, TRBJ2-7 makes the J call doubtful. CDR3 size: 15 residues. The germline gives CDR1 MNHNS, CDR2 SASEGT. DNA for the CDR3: TGTGCCAGCAGTCCCCGACTAGCGGGTTCCTACGAGCAGTACTTC. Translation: CASSPRLAGSYEQYF.

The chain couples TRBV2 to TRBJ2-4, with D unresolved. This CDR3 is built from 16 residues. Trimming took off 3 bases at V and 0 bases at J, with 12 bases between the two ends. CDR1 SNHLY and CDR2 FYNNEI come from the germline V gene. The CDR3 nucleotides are TGTGCCAGCAGTGATATAGAGCAACTAGCCAAAAACATTCAGTACTTC. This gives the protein CASSDIEQLAKNIQYF.

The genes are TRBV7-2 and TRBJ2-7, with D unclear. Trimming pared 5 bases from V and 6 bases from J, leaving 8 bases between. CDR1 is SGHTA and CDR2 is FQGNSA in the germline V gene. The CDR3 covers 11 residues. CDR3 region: CASSPPVEQYF. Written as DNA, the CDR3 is TGTGCCAGCAGCCCCCCCGTCGAGCAGTACTTC.

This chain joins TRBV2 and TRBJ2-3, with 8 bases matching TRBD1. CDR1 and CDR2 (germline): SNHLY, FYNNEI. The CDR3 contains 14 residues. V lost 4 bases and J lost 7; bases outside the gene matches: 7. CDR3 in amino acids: CASSGEQGANTQYF. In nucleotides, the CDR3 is TGTGCCAGCAGTGGGGAGCAGGGGGCGAATACGCAGTATTTT.

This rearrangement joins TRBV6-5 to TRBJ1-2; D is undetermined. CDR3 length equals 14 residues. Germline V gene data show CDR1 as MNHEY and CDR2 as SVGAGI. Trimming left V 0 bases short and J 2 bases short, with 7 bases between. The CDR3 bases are TGTGCCAGCAGTTACTCAAACGGGAACTATGGCTACACCTTC. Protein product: CASSYSNGNYGYTF.